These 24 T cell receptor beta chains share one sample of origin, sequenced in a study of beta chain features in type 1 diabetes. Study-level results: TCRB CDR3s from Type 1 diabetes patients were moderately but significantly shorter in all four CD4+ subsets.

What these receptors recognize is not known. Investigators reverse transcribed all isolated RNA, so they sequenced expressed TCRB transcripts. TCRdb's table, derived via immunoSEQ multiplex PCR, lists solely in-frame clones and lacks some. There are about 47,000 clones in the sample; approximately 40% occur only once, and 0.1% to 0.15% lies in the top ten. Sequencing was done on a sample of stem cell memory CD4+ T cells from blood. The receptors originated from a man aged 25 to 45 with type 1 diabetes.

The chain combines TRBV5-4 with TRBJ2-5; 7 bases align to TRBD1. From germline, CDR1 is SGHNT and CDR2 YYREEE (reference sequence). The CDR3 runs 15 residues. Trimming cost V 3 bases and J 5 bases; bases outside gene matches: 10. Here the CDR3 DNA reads TGTGCCAGCAGCTCAAAAACAGGGGAGCGGGAGACCCAGTACTTC. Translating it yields CASSSKTGERETQYF.

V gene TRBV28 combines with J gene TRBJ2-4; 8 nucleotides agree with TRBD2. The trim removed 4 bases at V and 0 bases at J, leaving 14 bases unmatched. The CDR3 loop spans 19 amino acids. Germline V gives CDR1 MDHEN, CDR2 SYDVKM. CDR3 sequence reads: CASSWYGRAGAGAKNIQYF. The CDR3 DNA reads TGTGCCAGCAGTTGGTACGGGAGGGCCGGGGCAGGAGCCAAAAACATTCAGTACTTC.

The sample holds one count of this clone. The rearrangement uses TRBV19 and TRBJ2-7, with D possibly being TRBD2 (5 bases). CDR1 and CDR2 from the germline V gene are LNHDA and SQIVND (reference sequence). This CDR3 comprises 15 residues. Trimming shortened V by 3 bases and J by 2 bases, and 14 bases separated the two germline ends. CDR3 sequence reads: CASSIGGGRPYEQYF. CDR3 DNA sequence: TGTGCCAGTAGTATCGGAGGAGGCAGACCCTACGAGCAGTACTTC.

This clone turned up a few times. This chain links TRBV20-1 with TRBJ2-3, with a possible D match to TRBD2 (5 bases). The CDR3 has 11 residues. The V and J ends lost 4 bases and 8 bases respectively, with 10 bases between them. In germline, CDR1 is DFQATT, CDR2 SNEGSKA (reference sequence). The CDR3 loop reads CSANPGLTQYF. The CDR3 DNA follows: TGCAGTGCTAATCCCGGACTTACGCAGTATTTT.

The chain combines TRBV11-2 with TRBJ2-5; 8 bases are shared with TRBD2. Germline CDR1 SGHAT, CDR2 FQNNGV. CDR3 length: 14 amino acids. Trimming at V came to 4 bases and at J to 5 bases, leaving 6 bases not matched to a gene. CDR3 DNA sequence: TGTGCCAGCAGCTCAGGGACTAGTTGGGAGACCCAGTACTTC. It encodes CASSSGTSWETQYF.

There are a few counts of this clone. As DNA, the CDR3 is TGTGCCAGCAGCTTAGCCCCTAGAGAGACCCAGTACTTC. Amino acids: CASSLAPRETQYF. The rearrangement joins TRBV7-2 to TRBJ2-5; no firm D call. Trimming took off 0 bases at V and 4 bases at J, with 6 bases between the two ends. The CDR3 length is 13 residues. Germline values: CDR1 SGHTA, CDR2 FQGNSA.

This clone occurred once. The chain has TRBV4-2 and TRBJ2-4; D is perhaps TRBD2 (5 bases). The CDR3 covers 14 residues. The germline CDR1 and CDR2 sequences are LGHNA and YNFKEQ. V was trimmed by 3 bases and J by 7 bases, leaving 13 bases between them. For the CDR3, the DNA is TGTGCCAGCAGCCAGGACTTCCCGTCCAACATTCAGTACTTC. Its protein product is CASSQDFPSNIQYF.

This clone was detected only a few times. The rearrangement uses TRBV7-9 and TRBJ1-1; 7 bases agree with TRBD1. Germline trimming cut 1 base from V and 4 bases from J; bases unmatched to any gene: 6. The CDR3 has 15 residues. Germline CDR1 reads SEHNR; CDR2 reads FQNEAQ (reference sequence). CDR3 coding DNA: TGTGCCAGCAGCTTAGGACAGGGAAGAATCACTGAAGCTTTCTTT. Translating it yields CASSLGQGRITEAFF.

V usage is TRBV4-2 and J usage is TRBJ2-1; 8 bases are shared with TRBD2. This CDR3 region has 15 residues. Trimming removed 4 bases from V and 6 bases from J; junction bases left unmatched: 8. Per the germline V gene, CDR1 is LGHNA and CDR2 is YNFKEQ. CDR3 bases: TGTGCCAGCAGCCGAACTAGCGGTGGTGGCAATGAGCAGTTCTTC. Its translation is CASSRTSGGGNEQFF.

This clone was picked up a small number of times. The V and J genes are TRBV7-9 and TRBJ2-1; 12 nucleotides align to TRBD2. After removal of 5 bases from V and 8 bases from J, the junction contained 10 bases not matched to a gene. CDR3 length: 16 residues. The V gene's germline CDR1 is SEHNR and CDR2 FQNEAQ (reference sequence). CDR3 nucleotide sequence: TGTGCCAGCAGCGGGCCCACTAGCGGGAGGCCTTATGAGCAGTTCTTC. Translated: CASSGPTSGRPYEQFF.

Here the CDR3 reads CASSKSRYNEQFF. In DNA form, the CDR3 reads TGTGCCAGCAGCAAGTCCAGGTACAATGAGCAGTTCTTC. This rearrangement joins TRBV11-3 to TRBJ2-1; D unclear. The CDR3 runs 13 residues. In germline, CDR1 is SGHNT, CDR2 YENEEA. Trimming shortened V by 5 bases and J by 4 bases, and 9 bases separated the two germline ends.

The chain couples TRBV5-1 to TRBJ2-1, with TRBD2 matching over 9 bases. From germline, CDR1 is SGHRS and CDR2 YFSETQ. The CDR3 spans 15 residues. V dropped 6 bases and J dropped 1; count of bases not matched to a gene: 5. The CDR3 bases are TGCGCCAGCACGGTAGCGGGAGATTCCTACAATGAGCAGTTCTTC. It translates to CASTVAGDSYNEQFF. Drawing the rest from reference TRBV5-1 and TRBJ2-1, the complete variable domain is KAGVTQTPRYLIKTRGQQVTLSCSPISGHRSVSWYQQTPGQGLQFLFEYFSETQRNKGNFPGRFSGRQFSNSRSEMNVSTLELGDSALYLCASTVAGDSYNEQFFGPGTRLTVL.

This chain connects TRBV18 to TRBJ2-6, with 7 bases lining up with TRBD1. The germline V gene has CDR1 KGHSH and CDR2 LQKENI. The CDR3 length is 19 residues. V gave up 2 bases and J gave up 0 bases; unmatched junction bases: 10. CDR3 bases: TGTGCCAGCTCACCATTTCCGGGACAGCCGATCTCTGGGGCCAACGTCCTGACTTTC. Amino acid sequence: CASSPFPGQPISGANVLTF.

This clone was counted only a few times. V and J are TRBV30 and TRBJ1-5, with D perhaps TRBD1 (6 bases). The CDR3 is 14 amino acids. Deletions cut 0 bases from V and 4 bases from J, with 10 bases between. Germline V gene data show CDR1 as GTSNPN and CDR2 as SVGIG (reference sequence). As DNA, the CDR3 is TGTGCCTGGAGTGTGTTACAGGGAAATCAGCCCCAGCATTTT. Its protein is CAWSVLQGNQPQHF.

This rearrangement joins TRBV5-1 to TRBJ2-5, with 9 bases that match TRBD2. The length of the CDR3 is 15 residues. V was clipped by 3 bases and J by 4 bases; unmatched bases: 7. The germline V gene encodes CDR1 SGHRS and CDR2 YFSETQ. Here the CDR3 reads CASSYGEAGGETQYF. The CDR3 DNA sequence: TGCGCCAGCAGCTACGGAGAAGCGGGAGGAGAGACCCAGTACTTC.

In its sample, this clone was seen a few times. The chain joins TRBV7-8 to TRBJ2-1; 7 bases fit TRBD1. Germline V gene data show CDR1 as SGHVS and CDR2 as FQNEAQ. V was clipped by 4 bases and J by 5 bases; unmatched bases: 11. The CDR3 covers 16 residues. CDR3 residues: CASSSSPGQNHNEQFF. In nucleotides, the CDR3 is TGTGCCAGCAGCTCCTCACCGGGACAGAACCACAATGAGCAGTTCTTC.

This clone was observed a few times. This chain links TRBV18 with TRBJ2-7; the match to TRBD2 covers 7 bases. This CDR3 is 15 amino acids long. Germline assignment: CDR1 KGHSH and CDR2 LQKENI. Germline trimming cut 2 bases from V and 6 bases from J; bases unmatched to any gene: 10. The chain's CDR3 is CASSPMAGELSEQYF. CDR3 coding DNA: TGTGCCAGCTCACCAATGGCGGGAGAATTGAGCGAGCAGTACTTC.

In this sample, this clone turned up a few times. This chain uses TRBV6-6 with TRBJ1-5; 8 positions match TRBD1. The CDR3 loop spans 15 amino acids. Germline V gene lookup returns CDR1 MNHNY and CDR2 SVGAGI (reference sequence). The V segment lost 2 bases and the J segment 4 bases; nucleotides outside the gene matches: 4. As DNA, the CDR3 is TGTGCCAGCAGTTACGGGACAGGAATAAATCAGCCCCAGCATTTT. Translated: CASSYGTGINQPQHF.

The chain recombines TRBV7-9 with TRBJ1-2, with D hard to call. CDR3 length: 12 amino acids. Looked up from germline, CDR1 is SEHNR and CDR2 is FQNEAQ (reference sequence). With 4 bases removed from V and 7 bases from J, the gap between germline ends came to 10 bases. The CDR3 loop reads CASSSLEGGYTF. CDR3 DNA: TGTGCCAGCAGCTCCCTCGAGGGTGGCTACACCTTC.

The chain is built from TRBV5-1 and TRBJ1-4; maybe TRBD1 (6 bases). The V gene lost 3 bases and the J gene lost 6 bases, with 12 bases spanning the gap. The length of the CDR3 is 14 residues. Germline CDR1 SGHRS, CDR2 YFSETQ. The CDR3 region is CASSSGTMDEKLFF. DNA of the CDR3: TGCGCCAGCAGCTCCGGGACAATGGATGAAAAACTGTTTTTT.

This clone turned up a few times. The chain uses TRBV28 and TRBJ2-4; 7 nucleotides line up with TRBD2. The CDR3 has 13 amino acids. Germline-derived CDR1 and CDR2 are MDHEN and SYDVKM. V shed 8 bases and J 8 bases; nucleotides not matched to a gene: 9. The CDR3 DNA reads TGTGCCAGCGCCCTCGGAGGGAGGGACATTCAGTACTTC. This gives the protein CASALGGRDIQYF. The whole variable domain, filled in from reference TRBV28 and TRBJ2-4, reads DVKVTQSSRYLVKRTGEKVFLECVQDMDHENMFWYRQDPGLGLRLIYFSYDVKMKEKGDIPEGYSVSREKKERFSLILESASTNQTSMYLCASALGGRDIQYFGAGTRLSVL.

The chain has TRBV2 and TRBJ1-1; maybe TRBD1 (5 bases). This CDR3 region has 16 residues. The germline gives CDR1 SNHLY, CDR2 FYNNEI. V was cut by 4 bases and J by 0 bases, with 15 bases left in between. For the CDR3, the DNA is TGTGCCAGCAGTGTGTTCGGGGGAAATATGAACACTGAAGCTTTCTTT. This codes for CASSVFGGNMNTEAFF.

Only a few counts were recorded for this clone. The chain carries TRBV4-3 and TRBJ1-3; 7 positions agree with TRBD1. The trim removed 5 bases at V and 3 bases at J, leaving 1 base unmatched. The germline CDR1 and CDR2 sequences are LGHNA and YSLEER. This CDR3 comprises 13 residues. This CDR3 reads CASSWDSGNTIYF. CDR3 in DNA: TGCGCCAGCAGCTGGGACAGTGGAAACACCATATATTTT.

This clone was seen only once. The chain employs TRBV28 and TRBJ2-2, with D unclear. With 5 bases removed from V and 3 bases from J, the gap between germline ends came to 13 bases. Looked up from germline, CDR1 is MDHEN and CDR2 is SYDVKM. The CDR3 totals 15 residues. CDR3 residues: CASSALIRDTGELFF. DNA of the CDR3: TGTGCCAGCAGTGCCCTTATAAGAGACACCGGGGAGCTGTTTTTT. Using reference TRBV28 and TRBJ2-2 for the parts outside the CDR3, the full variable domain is DVKVTQSSRYLVKRTGEKVFLECVQDMDHENMFWYRQDPGLGLRLIYFSYDVKMKEKGDIPEGYSVSREKKERFSLILESASTNQTSMYLCASSALIRDTGELFFGEGSRLTVL.